The 25 T cell receptor beta chains presented below share a single source sample, sequenced in a study of T cell repertoires in cytomegalovirus infection (dated by TCRdb to about 2019). Per the publication, the treatment or condition label means: in vitro stimulation with specific CMV peptide epitopes to enrich CMV-specific T cells. TCRdb lists the instrument as Illumina HiSeq 1500. The public reads were quality trimmed at Q25 with fastp and then assembled into clones with MiXCR by TCRdb, keeping productive beta chains. CDR3 protein duplicates are merged, each entry listing the most common genes and DNA. This sample has roughly 500,000 distinct CDR3 sequences in its table, and about 33% of those were observed once. The ten largest clones capture 17% of the sample. Their antigens are not known. Sequences were derived from cultured PBMCs, sampled from culture after CMV antigen stimulation. The receptors originated from a human donor in good health (CMV status not recorded). Some clones in this sample may be carry-over from other donors' samples.

The CDR3 DNA is TGTGCCAGCAGCCCAAATGGACTAGCGGGGCCCTACGAGCAGTACGTC. This gives the protein CASSPNGLAGPYEQYV. J is TRBJ2-7 and V is TRBV11-2; TRBD2 aligns across 12 bases. Looked up from germline, CDR1 is SGHAT and CDR2 is FQNNGV. CDR3 length: 16 residues. V shed 5 bases and J 2 bases; nucleotides not matched to a gene: 7.

This sequence joins TRBV29-1 and TRBJ2-1; D may be TRBD1 or TRBD2 (5 bases each). Germline lookup yields CDR1 SQVTM and CDR2 ANQGSEA. V was shortened by 6 bases and J by 8 bases, with 14 bases between the two germline ends. This CDR3 has 12 amino acids. The CDR3 loop reads CSVPARGDEQFF. CDR3 DNA sequence: TGCAGCGTCCCTGCTCGAGGGGATGAGCAGTTCTTC.

The chain combines TRBV30 with TRBJ1-5, with TRBD1 as a possible D gene (6 bases). V was cut by 2 bases and J by 5 bases, with 16 bases left in between. The CDR3 is 15 residues long. Germline V lookup: CDR1 GTSNPN, CDR2 SVGIG (reference sequence). The CDR3 reads CAWSNARGGDQPQHF. The CDR3 bases are TGTGCCTGGAGTAATGCAAGGGGGGGAGATCAGCCCCAGCATTTT.

The sample holds a few counts of this clonotype. This rearrangement joins TRBV10-3 to TRBJ1-6; no reliable D call. Trimming cost V 10 bases and J 10 bases, with 20 bases left between them. CDR1 and CDR2 from the germline V gene are ENHRY and SYGVKD. The CDR3 runs to 14 residues. The DNA of the CDR3 is TGTGCCACCGAGCAGGATAACAGTGGCTCACCCCTCCACTTT. Protein product: CATEQDNSGSPLHF.

This clonotype was detected a few times. V gene TRBV7-3 combines with J gene TRBJ2-6; D not certain. V was shortened by 5 bases and J by 0 bases, with 14 bases between the two germline ends. Germline values: CDR1 SGHTA, CDR2 FQGTGA. This CDR3 comprises 17 residues. DNA of the CDR3: TGTGCCAGCAGCGTCAGAGGTCTAGTCTCTGGGGCCAACGTCCTGACTTTC. It yields the protein CASSVRGLVSGANVLTF.

There are a few counts of this clonotype. CDR3 loop: CASSSPGLWNEQFF. The CDR3 DNA follows: TGTGCCAGCAGTTCTCCGGGCCTATGGAATGAGCAGTTCTTC. V gene TRBV12-3 or TRBV12-4 combines with J gene TRBJ2-1; D gene uncertain. The ends were cut back, 4 bases at V and 7 bases at J, with 14 bases in the middle. The CDR3 length is 14 residues.

This clonotype appeared a few times. CDR3 coding DNA: TGTGCCATCGGGAACGGGAGCACAGATACGCAGTATTTT. Translated, it gives CAIGNGSTDTQYF. V usage is TRBV10-3 and J usage is TRBJ2-3; D is undetermined. The length of the CDR3 is 13 residues. Trimming took 8 bases from V and 0 from J, leaving 9 bases between them. Per germline, CDR1 ENHRY and CDR2 SYGVKD.

The chain combines TRBV7-9 with TRBJ2-1, with D hard to call. The CDR3 is made up of 13 amino acids. V dropped 5 bases and J dropped 5 bases, with 10 bases sitting between them. Germline lookup yields CDR1 SEHNR and CDR2 FQNEAQ (reference sequence). The CDR3 reads CASSPVANNEQFF. The DNA for the CDR3 is TGTGCCAGCAGCCCAGTGGCCAACAATGAGCAGTTCTTC. Using reference TRBV7-9 and TRBJ2-1 for the parts outside the CDR3, the full variable domain is DTGVSQNPRHKITKRGQNVTFRCDPISEHNRLYWYRQTLGQGPEFLTYFQNEAQLEKSRLLSDRFSAERPKGSFSTLEIQRTEQGDSAMYLCASSPVANNEQFFGPGTRLTVL.

In this sample, this clonotype turned up many times. The chain carries TRBV7-3 and TRBJ2-1, with 8 bases identical to TRBD2. J lost 10 bases, V lost 0 bases, and 11 bases had no gene match. Per the germline V gene, CDR1 is SGHTA and CDR2 is FQGTGA. CDR3 length equals 16 residues. The CDR3, as DNA: TGTGCCAGCAGCTTAACACCGGGACTAGGACGTGGGGAGCAGTTCTTC. It yields the protein CASSLTPGLGRGEQFF.

This rearrangement joins TRBV6-2 or TRBV6-3 to TRBJ2-1; tentative D call: TRBD2 (5 bases). This CDR3 has 11 residues. Trimming removed 5 bases at V and 12 bases at J, with 11 bases between. Germline values: CDR1 MNHEY, CDR2 SVGEGT. Written as DNA, the CDR3 is TGTGCCAGCAGTGAGAGGAGGCGGCAGTTCTTC. It yields the protein CASSERRRQFF.

The chain uses TRBV6-2 or TRBV6-3 and TRBJ2-2; D gene unclear. The CDR3 contains 12 residues. The germline V gene has CDR1 MNHEY and CDR2 SVGEGT. Trimming removed 7 bases at V and 5 bases at J, with 8 bases between. CDR3: CASTSGTGELFF. The CDR3 DNA is TGTGCCAGCACCTCTGGGACCGGGGAGCTGTTTTTT.

As to this clonotype: Possible read error: a much larger clone is one base away. The chain uses TRBV11-1 and TRBJ2-7, with no clear D. V was pared by 2 bases and J by 2 bases, with 4 bases between. Germline-derived CDR1 and CDR2 are SGHAT and FQDESV (reference sequence). This CDR3 contains 12 residues. The chain's CDR3 is CASSLRTYEQYF. CDR3 DNA sequence: TGTGCCAGCAGCTTAAGGACCTACGAGCAGTACTTC.

The V gene is TRBV30, the J gene TRBJ1-1, with a weak D call TRBD1 (5 bases). There are 13 residues in the CDR3. V was shortened by 5 bases and J by 2 bases, with 12 bases between the two germline ends. Germline V lookup: CDR1 GTSNPN, CDR2 SVGIG (reference sequence). The CDR3 bases are TGTGCCTGGTGCCGGGACGCCAACACTGAAGCTTTCTTT. This gives the protein CAWCRDANTEAFF.

The chain combines TRBV12-3 or TRBV12-4 with TRBJ2-5, with 16 bases matching TRBD2. The CDR3 covers 17 residues. Trimming took 6 bases from V and 5 from J; bases not matched to a gene: 9. CDR3 coding DNA: TGTGCCAGCAGCAACGGGACTAGCGGGAGGGCCAGGGAGACCCAGTACTTC. Translated, it gives CASSNGTSGRARETQYF.

The CDR3 coding sequence is TGTGCCAGCAGTTTCACCGGGACGGATGGCTACACCTTC. This translates into CASSFTGTDGYTF. This chain uses TRBV27 with TRBJ1-2, with D possibly being TRBD1 (5 bases). Per germline, CDR1 MNHEY and CDR2 SMNVEV (reference sequence). This CDR3 contains 13 residues. V gave up 3 bases and J gave up 6 bases, with 11 bases separating them.

The chain employs TRBV20-1 and TRBJ2-7; D is unclear. The V gene lost 3 bases and the J gene lost 2 bases, with 8 bases spanning the gap. This CDR3 has 12 residues. The V gene's germline CDR1 is DFQATT and CDR2 SNEGSKA (reference sequence). The CDR3 region is CSASTGPYEQYF. The DNA of the CDR3 is TGCAGTGCTAGTACCGGTCCCTACGAGCAGTACTTC.

This clonotype showed up just a few times. The rearrangement uses TRBV20-1 and TRBJ2-2; 8 bases line up with TRBD2. V was clipped by 6 bases and J by 4 bases; unmatched bases: 13. Germline values: CDR1 DFQATT, CDR2 SNEGSKA (reference sequence). CDR3 length: 16 residues. The CDR3 spells CSADQPREGSTGELFF. CDR3 nucleotides: TGCAGTGCAGACCAACCACGGGAGGGCAGCACCGGGGAGCTGTTTTTT.

This clonotype has a handful of counts. The V and J genes are TRBV28 and TRBJ2-7, with D unresolved. Deletions cut 6 bases from V and 5 bases from J, with 14 bases between. From germline, CDR1 is MDHEN and CDR2 SYDVKM. The CDR3 is made up of 13 amino acids. CDR3: CASRTRSAHEQYF. The CDR3, as DNA: TGTGCCAGCAGAACCAGGAGCGCTCACGAGCAGTACTTC.

V is TRBV24-1 and J is TRBJ1-2; D unresolved. The CDR3 contains 13 residues. The V and J ends lost 4 bases and 3 bases respectively, with 8 bases between them. Germline V gives CDR1 KGHDR, CDR2 SFDVKD. Here the CDR3 DNA reads TGTGCCACCAGTGAACAGAGCTACTATGGCTACACCTTC. This gives the protein CATSEQSYYGYTF.

V and J are TRBV5-6 and TRBJ2-3; no reliable D call. Germline V lookup: CDR1 SGHDT, CDR2 YYEEEE. The V gene lost 4 bases and the J gene lost 2 bases, with 20 bases spanning the gap. There are 17 residues in the CDR3. The chain's CDR3 is CASSLLGSRGFTDTQYF. Here the CDR3 DNA reads TGTGCCAGCAGCCTTCTTGGCTCGCGAGGCTTCACAGATACGCAGTATTTT.

The chain is built from TRBV19 and TRBJ2-7; D uncertain. The CDR3 covers 12 residues. V was clipped by 7 bases and J by 1 base, with 8 bases between them. Germline V gene lookup returns CDR1 LNHDA and CDR2 SQIVND (reference sequence). The chain's CDR3 is CASTELSYEQYV. As DNA, the CDR3 is TGTGCCAGTACTGAGTTGTCCTACGAGCAGTACGTC.

This clonotype was seen more than once but under ten times. J is TRBJ1-2 and V is TRBV12-3 or TRBV12-4; D is possibly TRBD1 (5 bases). The CDR3 has 14 residues. V was pared by 3 bases and J by 4 bases, with 12 bases between. In DNA, the CDR3 is TGTGCCAGCAGTTTGTTACGACAGTCCTATGGCTACACCTTC. Residues: CASSLLRQSYGYTF.

The table lists this clonotype with a few counts. CDR3 bases: TGTGCCAGCAGTCCCCAGGACCCAGGGGGCACTGGAAACACCATATATTTT. This translates into CASSPQDPGGTGNTIYF. V gene TRBV6-1 combines with J gene TRBJ1-3; the match to TRBD1 covers 8 bases. Trimming took 5 bases from V and 2 from J; bases not matched to a gene: 11. CDR1 MNHNS and CDR2 SASEGT come from the germline V gene. The CDR3 is made up of 17 amino acids.

In this sample, this clonotype turned up a few times. The rearrangement joins TRBV12-3 or TRBV12-4 to TRBJ2-2; D remains ambiguous. The CDR3 sequence is 16 residues long. V was trimmed by 4 bases and J by 4 bases, leaving 16 bases between them. The CDR3 DNA reads TGTGCCAGCAGTTCCTCTCTCGTCGACGGCACCGGGGAGCTGTTTTTT. It yields the protein CASSSSLVDGTGELFF.

This clonotype occurred many times. The V and J genes are TRBV6-2 or TRBV6-3 and TRBJ2-7, with unresolved D. The CDR3 is 13 amino acids. In germline, CDR1 is MNHEY, CDR2 SVGEGT. V was trimmed by 4 bases and J by 7 bases, leaving 14 bases between them. This CDR3 is CASSWNKTDEQYV. The CDR3 DNA is TGTGCCAGCAGTTGGAATAAGACGGATGAGCAGTACGTC.